These 14 T cell receptor beta chains came from one sample sequenced in a study of circulating CD8 cells and anti-PD-1 response in melanoma. Four subsets defined by PD-1 and/or TIGIT were sorted from live CD3+CD8+TCRalphabeta+ cells. TCR libraries were prepared from around 15 ng of total RNA with the QIAseq Immune Repertoire TCR panel. TCRdb ran MiXCR on the reads and lists one entry per CDR3 protein. The table has fewer than 600 distinct CDR3 sequences, approximately 9.5% seen once; the top ten hold less than 40%. The sample consisted of CD8+ T cells from PBMCs, taken at baseline or after one month of anti-PD-1 therapy (not recorded which). The receptors derive from a human donor with melanoma.

A remark on this clonotype: This is likely an artifact of a read error, given a far larger clone one base away. The V and J genes are TRBV5-6 and TRBJ2-5; TRBD1 or TRBD2 may be the D gene (5 bases each). CDR1 and CDR2 from the germline V gene are SGHDT and YYEEEE. V gave up 5 bases and J gave up 2 bases, with 16 bases separating them. This CDR3 comprises 15 residues. In DNA form, the CDR3 reads TGTGCCAGCAGTCTGAGACCGGGGCGACAAGAGACCCAGTACTTC. Translating gives CASSLRPGRQETQYF.

The V gene is TRBV2, the J gene TRBJ2-3, with TRBD2 matching over 7 bases. Unmatched junction bases numbered 11, after V lost 11 bases and J lost 0 bases. Germline CDR1 and CDR2: SNHLY and FYNNEI. The CDR3 loop spans 15 amino acids. CDR3 protein: CAGRTYGGSTDTQYF. Here the CDR3 DNA reads TGTGCCGGCCGGACTTACGGGGGGAGCACAGATACGCAGTATTTT. Variable domain in full (rest from reference TRBV2 and TRBJ2-3): EPEVTQTPSHQVTQMGQEVILRCVPISNHLYFYWYRQILGQKVEFLVSFYNNEISEKSEIFDDQFSVERPDGSNFTLKIRSTKLEDSAMYFCAGRTYGGSTDTQYFGPGTRLTVL.

This clonotype was seen only a few times. V gene TRBV29-1 combines with J gene TRBJ2-7; 10 bases are shared with TRBD1. Losses at the gene ends were 6 bases for V and 5 bases for J; bases not matched to a gene: 7. The length of the CDR3 is 13 residues. Germline V gene lookup returns CDR1 SQVTM and CDR2 ANQGSEA. CDR3 in DNA: TGCAGCGTACGGACAGGGGGTGGACACGAGCAGTACTTC. Translated: CSVRTGGGHEQYF.

This clonotype is large by share. V is TRBV7-6 and J is TRBJ1-5; the D is unclear. The CDR3 has 13 residues. Trimming pared 5 bases from V and 3 bases from J, leaving 8 bases between. Germline V gene data show CDR1 as SGHVS and CDR2 as FNYEAQ. CDR3 sequence (DNA): TGTGCCAGCAGCCCCCAACCCAATCAGCCCCAGCATTTT. Its protein product is CASSPQPNQPQHF.

In its sample, this clonotype is large. The chain is built from TRBV14 and TRBJ2-7; D perhaps matches TRBD2 (5 bases). V was trimmed by 8 bases and J by 0 bases, leaving 8 bases between them. CDR1 SGHDN and CDR2 FVKESK come from the germline V gene. The CDR3 runs 12 residues. DNA of the CDR3: TGTGCCAGCGGGGAGACCTCCTACGAGCAGTACTTC. Protein product: CASGETSYEQYF.

This clonotype is termed large. The V call is TRBV6-2 or TRBV6-3, the J call TRBJ2-7; the match to TRBD2 covers 8 bases. V dropped 2 bases and J dropped 5; count of bases not matched to a gene: 5. This CDR3 has 14 residues. CDR1 is MNHEY and CDR2 is SVGEGT in the germline V gene. For the CDR3, the DNA is TGTGCCAGCAGTTACCGGGAGGGCGCGAACGAGCAGTACTTC. Translated, it gives CASSYREGANEQYF.

By sample share, this clonotype is medium-sized. V usage is TRBV7-2 and J usage is TRBJ1-4; D is undetermined. The CDR3 is made up of 14 amino acids. V was clipped by 5 bases and J by 3 bases, with 10 bases between them. CDR1 is SGHTA and CDR2 is FQGNSA in the germline V gene. CDR3 residues: CASSPMKANEKLFF. For the CDR3, the DNA is TGTGCCAGCAGCCCGATGAAGGCTAATGAAAAACTGTTTTTT.

This clonotype is termed large. The V call is TRBV6-4, the J call TRBJ2-1; 7 bases align to TRBD1. This CDR3 comprises 15 residues. V lost 6 bases to trimming and J lost 3 bases; unmatched junction nucleotides: 8. Germline V gives CDR1 MRHNA, CDR2 SNTAGT. CDR3 protein: CASSVRDSLYNEQFF. The CDR3, as DNA: TGTGCCAGCAGCGTCCGGGACAGCCTCTACAATGAGCAGTTCTTC.

By proportion, this clonotype is medium-sized (0.01 to 0.1%). J is TRBJ2-2 and V is TRBV5-4; D is possibly TRBD1 (7 bases). The CDR3 loop spans 16 amino acids. V lost 0 bases, J lost 4 bases, and 13 bases lay in between. Germline V gene lookup returns CDR1 SGHNT and CDR2 YYREEE (reference sequence). The CDR3 region is CASSLDGGGGTGELFF. CDR3 in DNA: TGTGCCAGCAGCTTGGATGGAGGGGGCGGCACCGGGGAGCTGTTTTTT. Full variable domain (missing parts from reference TRBV5-4 and TRBJ2-2): ETGVTQSPTHLIKTRGQQVTLRCSSQSGHNTVSWYQQALGQGPQFIFQYYREEENGRGNFPPRFSGLQFPNYSSELNVNALELDDSALYLCASSLDGGGGTGELFFGEGSRLTVL.

This clonotype is large (0.1 to 1%) within its sample. The chain employs TRBV27 and TRBJ1-2; TRBD1 agrees at 7 bases. The length of the CDR3 is 14 residues. The germline gives CDR1 MNHEY, CDR2 SMNVEV (reference sequence). The trim removed 4 bases at V and 8 bases at J, leaving 10 bases unmatched. In DNA form, the CDR3 reads TGTGCCAGCAGTTCTCGGACAGGCCTGGAGGGCTACACCTTC. Its translation is CASSSRTGLEGYTF.

This clonotype counts as medium-sized. The chain uses TRBV28 and TRBJ2-7; D might be TRBD1 or TRBD2, each matching 5 bases. Trimming removed 6 bases from V and 4 bases from J, with 16 bases in between. Germline CDR1 is MDHEN and CDR2 is SYDVKM. The CDR3 loop spans 14 amino acids. DNA for the CDR3: TGTGCCAGCAGCCCGAGGGCAGGGCTGTACGAGCAGTACTTC. It yields the protein CASSPRAGLYEQYF.

By share, this clonotype counts as medium-sized (0.01 to 0.1%). CDR3 sequence: CASSIFGGTDSSTDTQYF. CDR3 DNA sequence: TGTGCCAGTAGTATTTTCGGCGGGACAGACTCTAGCACAGATACGCAGTATTTT. This chain uses TRBV19 with TRBJ2-3, with TRBD1 as a possible D gene (7 bases). The CDR3 spans 18 residues. The V end lost 3 bases, the J end lost 0 bases, and 19 bases lay between the germline ends. Germline values: CDR1 LNHDA, CDR2 SQIVND (reference sequence).

By share, this clonotype counts as large. The chain links TRBV25-1 to TRBJ2-7, with TRBD1 matching over 9 bases. V shed 4 bases, J shed 4 bases, and the junction held 14 bases outside the gene matches. The germline V gene has CDR1 MGHDK and CDR2 SYGVNS. The CDR3 runs 17 residues. The CDR3 nucleotides are TGTGCCAGCAGTGGAAAATCCAGGACAGGGGAATTTTACGAGCAGTACTTC. As protein: CASSGKSRTGEFYEQYF.

This clonotype is judged large. The genes are TRBV29-1 and TRBJ1-3, with D possibly being TRBD1 (6 bases). This CDR3 comprises 16 residues. Germline V CDR1 and CDR2: SQVTM, ANQGSEA. Trimming cost V 0 bases and J 0 bases, with 12 bases left between them. CDR3 coding DNA: TGCAGCGTTGAAGATCAGGGACATACCTCTGGAAACACCATATATTTT. As protein: CSVEDQGHTSGNTIYF. Looking up the rest from reference TRBV29-1 and TRBJ1-3 gives the full variable domain: SAVISQKPSRDICQRGTSLTIQCQVDSQVTMMFWYRQQPGQSLTLIATANQGSEATYESGFVIDKFPISRPNLTFSTLTVSNMSPEDSSIYLCSVEDQGHTSGNTIYFGEGSWLTVV.